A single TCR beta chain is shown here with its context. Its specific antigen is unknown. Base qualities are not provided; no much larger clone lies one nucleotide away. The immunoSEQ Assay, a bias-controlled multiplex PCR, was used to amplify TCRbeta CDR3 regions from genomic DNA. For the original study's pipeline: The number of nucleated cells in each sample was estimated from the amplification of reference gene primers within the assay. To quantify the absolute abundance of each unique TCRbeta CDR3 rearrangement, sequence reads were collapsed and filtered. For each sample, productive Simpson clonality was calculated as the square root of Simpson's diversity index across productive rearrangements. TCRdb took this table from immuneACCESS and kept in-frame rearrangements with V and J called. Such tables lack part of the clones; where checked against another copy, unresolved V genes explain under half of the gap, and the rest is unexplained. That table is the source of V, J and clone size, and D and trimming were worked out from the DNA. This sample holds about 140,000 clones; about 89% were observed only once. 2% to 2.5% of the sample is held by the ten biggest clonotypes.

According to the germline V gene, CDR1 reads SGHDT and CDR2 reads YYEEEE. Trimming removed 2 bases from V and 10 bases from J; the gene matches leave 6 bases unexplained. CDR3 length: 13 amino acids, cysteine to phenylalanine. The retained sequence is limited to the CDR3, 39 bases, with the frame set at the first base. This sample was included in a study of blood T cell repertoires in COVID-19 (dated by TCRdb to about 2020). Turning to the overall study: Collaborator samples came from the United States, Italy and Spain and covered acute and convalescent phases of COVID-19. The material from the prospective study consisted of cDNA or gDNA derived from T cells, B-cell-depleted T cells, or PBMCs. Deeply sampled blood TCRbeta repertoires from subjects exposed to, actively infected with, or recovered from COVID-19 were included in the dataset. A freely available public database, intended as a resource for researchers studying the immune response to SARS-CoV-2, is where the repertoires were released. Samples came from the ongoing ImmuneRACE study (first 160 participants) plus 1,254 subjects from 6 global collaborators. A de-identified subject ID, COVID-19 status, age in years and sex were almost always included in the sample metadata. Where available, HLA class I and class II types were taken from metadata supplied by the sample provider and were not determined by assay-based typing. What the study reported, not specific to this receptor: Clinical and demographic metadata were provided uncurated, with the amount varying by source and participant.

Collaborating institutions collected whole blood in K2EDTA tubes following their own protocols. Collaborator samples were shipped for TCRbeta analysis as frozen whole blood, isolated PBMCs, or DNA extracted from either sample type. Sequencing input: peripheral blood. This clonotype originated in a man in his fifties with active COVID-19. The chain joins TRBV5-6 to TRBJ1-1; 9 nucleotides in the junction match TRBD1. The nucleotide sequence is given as TGTGCCAGCAGCTTCAACAGGGGGCGGGGAGCTTTCTTT. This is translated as CASSFNRGRGAFF.